This T cell receptor (beta chain) emerged from a study of cytomegalovirus exposure and HLA in healthy donors. The CDR3 is 11 residues long. Trimming took 1 base from V and 5 from J, leaving 2 bases between them. CDR1 is MGHDK, CDR2 SYGVNS, per germline. 13 Jbeta primers and 60 Vbeta primers were used for the PCR. Sequencing was performed with immunoSEQ multiplex PCR; in TCRdb, only in-frame clones are kept and a portion is missing. Of 140,000 to 150,000 clones listed, about four fifths are singletons. This sequence was found in a woman under 30 in good health and CMV-seropositive. The chain employs TRBV25-1 and TRBJ2-5; D remains ambiguous. Sequencing used PBMCs. The CDR3 bases are TGTGCCAGCAGTGAATCGGAGACCCAGTACTTC. Protein product: CASSESETQYF.